This T cell receptor beta chain was sequenced in a study of T cells expressing NK-cell markers. Background on the study: Sorted CD3+CD56+NKG2C+, CD3+CD56+NKG2C- and CD3+CD56-NKG2C+ T cells provided the TCR beta repertoires. With respect to HCMV, most of the eight sequenced donors were seropositive, and one was seronegative.

TCRdb processed the 5' RACE reads again and assigns one entry to each CDR3 protein, with no DNA. The ten most abundant clones cover more than 35% of a sample with 150,000 to 180,000 distinct CDR3 sequences. About this clonotype: The target antigen is unknown.

Study conclusions and caveats: The CD3+CD56-NKG2C+ fraction was also led by these clonotypes in a few donors.

The CDR3 covers 15 residues. Germline lookup yields CDR1 SGHTA and CDR2 FQGTGA. This receptor was taken from a woman aged 50 to 60 in good health. The chain uses TRBV7-3 and TRBJ2-3; the D call of TRBD1 rests on TCRdb alone, since no DNA is present to check it. Input material: blood T cells: a sorted CD56 or NKG2C T cell subset, CD4+ or CD8+ T cells, or bulk PBMC T cells (not recorded which). The CDR3 is CASSSGQGAQDTQYF. Complete variable domain (other parts from reference TRBV7-3 and TRBJ2-3): GAGVSQTPSNKVTEKGKYVELRCDPISGHTALYWYRQSLGQGPEFLIYFQGTGAADDSGLPNDRFFAVRPEGSVSTLKIQRTERGDSAVYLCASSSGQGAQDTQYFGPGTRLTVL.